This record concerns one T cell receptor (beta chain) sequence. This clone's antigen is unknown. Base qualities are missing; no much larger clone stands one base away. Spanning cysteine to phenylalanine, the CDR3 consists of 12 amino acids. Just CDR3 DNA is preserved here, 36 bases in frame from base 1. The germline V gene encodes CDR1 SQVTM and CDR2 ANQGSEA. Germline trimming: 3 bases from V, 3 bases from J; junction bases outside gene matches: 2. TCR beta CDR3 regions were amplified from RNA transcripts. A first-round RT-PCR of the TCR CDR3 used the HTBI primer set with the Qiagen OneStep RT-PCR kit. The libraries were constructed in a second round of multiplex PCR and then size-selected and purified. Paired-end sequencing of the libraries was performed with 100 bp reads on an Illumina HiSeq2000. Turning to the authors' computational methods: SOAPnuke was used to process the raw data, removing reads that contained adapters or uncalled bases, had a mean Phred below 15, or lacked an exact match to the constant primer or identifier. High-quality paired reads were merged using COPE v1.2.5, and each unique nucleotide sequence was defined as a clonotype. Clonotypes were aligned to IMGT TRBV, TRBD and TRBJ reference segments using MiTCR v1.1. The analysis included only V-J combinations with a frequency above 0.0001, which together covered 99% to 99.2% of the repertoires. The TCS score was defined as F50 (clonal expansion) divided by E x V (chaos), with BLOSUM62-based TCRdist calculated between CDR3 peptides within each V-J. Welch's t-statistics and random forest reduced 514 V-J features to 10 to 15, which were used in a naive Bayes classifier (R e1071). The public sequencing data were trimmed at Q25 with fastp and processed into clonotypes with MiXCR by TCRdb, which kept only in-frame beta chains. When rows share a CDR3 protein, they turn into one entry using the most common DNA and genes. TCRdb, not the authors, supplied the V and J calls. The sample records about 270,000 distinct CDR3 sequences, roughly 22% of which are singletons. The top ten clonotypes cover under 65% of the sample.

This record belongs to a study of T cells in Graves' hyperthyroidism and ophthalmopathy (dated 2019 in TCRdb). With respect to the entire study: Peripheral blood was collected at initial diagnosis, before any treatment. To identify distinguishing TCR V-J signatures, a discovery cohort of about 95 patients was used, comprising 43 with Graves' ophthalmopathy and 57 with stable Graves' hyperthyroidism. Prospective prediction of ophthalmopathy was tested in an independent validation cohort consisting of some 20 hyperthyroidism patients and around 16 patients who later progressed to ophthalmopathy. The roughly 100 discovery patients were randomly divided into training and test sets at a 7:3 ratio. Thyroid tissue and blood T-cell repertoires from roughly 6 Graves' hyperthyroidism patients were also compared in the study. Following sampling, methimazole starting at 30 mg daily was given to hyperthyroidism patients, and high-dose intravenous methylprednisolone was given to ophthalmopathy patients. The paper reports TCR Vbeta CDR3 sequencing of some 140 peripheral blood samples: 40 or so ophthalmopathy, under 80 hyperthyroidism and around 17 progressor patients.

Ophthalmopathy patients had moderately to severely active disease, Clinical Activity Score of at least 3, NOSPECS grade of at least 4, and duration under 3 months. Patients with uncontrolled infections, other autoimmune diseases, pregnancy or lactation were excluded. Clinical symptoms, serum thyroxine and TRAb, thyroid ultrasound, and orbital computed tomography formed the basis for the diagnoses. PBMCs were separated from 10 ml of fresh peripheral blood using Ficoll-Paque density gradient centrifugation. Total RNA was extracted with Trizol reagent, and quality was checked on an Agilent 2100 Bioanalyzer. General conclusions and limits of the study: Most expanded thyroid clonotypes (frequency above 0.001) were also detected in blood, a finding suggesting that blood repertoires may reflect thyroid immune responses. In validation, the model predicted progression to ophthalmopathy a median of about 6.5 months before onset, with roughly 71% sensitivity and around 76% specificity. No statistical method was used to fix the sample size in advance, and group allocation was not hidden from the investigators. A 13 V-J signature model separated ophthalmopathy from stable hyperthyroidism, with approximately 86% sensitivity and 81% to 82% specificity in cross-validation and 80%/75% in testing.

Sequenced input: blood. This sequence uses TRBV29-1 and TRBJ2-7, with TRBD2 identical over 7 junction bases. The receptor comes from a man aged 25-45 years with Graves' ophthalmopathy. The encoded CDR3 is CSVEREGYEQYF. The sequence in DNA is TGCAGCGTTGAGAGGGAGGGCTACGAGCAGTACTTC.